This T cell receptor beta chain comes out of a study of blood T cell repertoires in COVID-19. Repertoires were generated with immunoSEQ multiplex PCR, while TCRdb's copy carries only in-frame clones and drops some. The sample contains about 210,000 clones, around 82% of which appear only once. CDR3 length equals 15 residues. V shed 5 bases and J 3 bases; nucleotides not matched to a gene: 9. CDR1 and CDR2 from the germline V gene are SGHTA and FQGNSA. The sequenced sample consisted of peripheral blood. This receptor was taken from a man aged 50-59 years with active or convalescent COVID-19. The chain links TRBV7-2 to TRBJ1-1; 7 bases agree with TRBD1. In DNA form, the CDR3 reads TGTGCCAGCAGCGGCTACCCTAGGGGGCACACTGAAGCTTTCTTT. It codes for CASSGYPRGHTEAFF.